This TCR beta chain emerged from a study of T cells in Graves' hyperthyroidism and ophthalmopathy. RNA transcripts were the template for amplifying TCR beta CDR3 regions. TCR CDR3 underwent first-round RT-PCR with the HTBI primer set. TCRdb re-analysed the multiplex PCR reads in MiXCR, keeping a single row per CDR3 protein. The sample holds around 690,000 distinct CDR3 sequences; around 15% are singletons and the top ten take around 16%. The study enrolled patients aged 18 to 65 with newly diagnosed hyperthyroidism of under 2 months' duration. This CDR3 region has 18 residues. Germline V lookup: CDR1 DFQATT, CDR2 SNEGSKA (reference sequence). Trimming removed 1 base at V and 11 bases at J, with 32 bases between.

The chain joins TRBV20-1 to TRBJ1-1; perhaps TRBD1 as D (6 bases). The sample was blood. The receptor's source is a man aged 50-59 years with Graves' hyperthyroidism. This CDR3 reads CSARVHPRQEMIRIRAFF. CDR3 nucleotides: TGCAGTGCTAGAGTCCACCCCAGACAGGAAATGATTAGGATACGGGCTTTCTTT.